The 32 T cell receptor beta chains listed next were all sequenced from one sample in a study of cytomegalovirus exposure and HLA in healthy donors. A multiplex PCR was run with 60 Vbeta primers and 13 Jbeta primers. TCRdb's table, derived via immunoSEQ multiplex PCR, lists solely in-frame clones and lacks some. The sample holds fewer than 110,000 clones, over 60% seen once. The specimen sequenced was PBMCs. The receptors shown here come from a male donor in good health and CMV-seronegative.

This chain uses TRBV2 with TRBJ2-1, with TRBD2 matching 9 bases. V shed 5 bases, J shed 5 bases, and the junction held 10 bases outside the gene matches. CDR3 length: 16 amino acids. Germline V gene sequence: CDR1 SNHLY, CDR2 FYNNEI. The CDR3 spells CASSRKVLAGNNEQFF. The CDR3 DNA reads TGTGCCAGCAGTAGAAAGGTACTAGCGGGTAACAATGAGCAGTTCTTC.

This chain uses TRBV19 with TRBJ2-1; 11 nucleotides align to TRBD2. The ends lost 6 bases at V and 4 bases at J; junction bases unmatched: 2. The CDR3 contains 14 residues. CDR1 is LNHDA and CDR2 is SQIVND in the germline V gene (reference sequence). The chain's CDR3 is CASRLAGEYNEQFF. CDR3 bases: TGTGCCAGTAGACTAGCGGGAGAGTACAATGAGCAGTTCTTC.

This clone was observed once. The chain joins TRBV4-2 to TRBJ2-3, with a weak D call TRBD2 (6 bases). Germline V gene sequence: CDR1 LGHNA, CDR2 YNFKEQ. The CDR3 covers 16 residues. Trimming shortened V by 4 bases and J by 2 bases, and 16 bases separated the two germline ends. CDR3 nucleotides: TGTGCCAGCAGCCTCTCGACTAGTATTTACACAGATACGCAGTATTTT. Its translation: CASSLSTSIYTDTQYF.

This clone was seen a handful of times. Other nucleotide sequences from this sample produce the same CDR3. The chain recombines TRBV6-5 with TRBJ2-1, with TRBD1 matching over 10 bases. The CDR3 runs to 14 residues. The ends lost 6 bases at V and 2 bases at J; junction bases unmatched: 1. Looked up from germline, CDR1 is MNHEY and CDR2 is SVGAGI. The CDR3 reads CASRGQGPYNEQFF. As DNA, the CDR3 is TGTGCCAGCAGGGGACAGGGGCCCTACAATGAGCAGTTCTTC.

This chain links TRBV5-1 with TRBJ2-1; TRBD2 agrees at 7 bases. The germline gives CDR1 SGHRS, CDR2 YFSETQ. The CDR3 is 16 residues long. V was clipped by 0 bases and J by 6 bases; unmatched bases: 9. The CDR3 is CASSLGSGFRVNEQFF. The CDR3 region has the DNA TGCGCCAGCAGCTTGGGTAGCGGGTTTAGAGTCAATGAGCAGTTCTTC.

This clone was seen a few times. The chain employs TRBV6-1 and TRBJ2-1, with 9 positions matching TRBD2. The CDR3 has 15 amino acids. Looked up from germline, CDR1 is MNHNS and CDR2 is SASEGT. The ends lost 6 bases at V and 4 bases at J; junction bases unmatched: 7. The CDR3 nucleotides are TGTGCCAGCAGCAGGACTAGCGATCTATACAATGAGCAGTTCTTC. Its protein is CASSRTSDLYNEQFF.

The rearrangement uses TRBV30 and TRBJ2-7; 7 bases are a match to TRBD2. Germline V gene data show CDR1 as GTSNPN and CDR2 as SVGIG (reference sequence). The trim removed 2 bases at V and 0 bases at J, leaving 1 base unmatched. The CDR3 spans 13 residues. The CDR3 nucleotides are TGTGCCTGGAGTCTAGCGGCCTCCTACGAGCAGTACTTC. Residues: CAWSLAASYEQYF.

The sample holds a few counts of this clone. The chain combines TRBV7-9 with TRBJ1-2; D is possibly TRBD1 (5 bases). Trimming stripped 5 bases from V and 4 bases from J, with 11 bases between. Germline V CDR1 and CDR2: SEHNR, FQNEAQ (reference sequence). CDR3 length equals 13 residues. The CDR3 region is CASSRGPSYGYTF. The DNA of the CDR3 is TGTGCCAGCAGCAGGGGTCCCTCCTATGGCTACACCTTC.

This clone was picked up a small number of times. The rearrangement uses TRBV2 and TRBJ1-5; D gene ambiguous. CDR1 is SNHLY, CDR2 FYNNEI, per germline. V dropped 6 bases and J dropped 6 bases, with 15 bases sitting between them. The CDR3 sequence is 14 residues long. The CDR3 loop is CASRDPWVAQPQHF. The CDR3 region has the DNA TGTGCCAGCAGGGATCCATGGGTAGCTCAGCCCCAGCATTTT.

The V call is TRBV11-3, the J call TRBJ2-3; D perhaps matches TRBD2 (5 bases). CDR1 SGHNT and CDR2 YENEEA come from the germline V gene. The CDR3 is 16 residues long. The V gene lost 0 bases and the J gene lost 1 base, with 11 bases spanning the gap. CDR3 region: CASSLDSGSGTDTQYF. CDR3 nucleotide sequence: TGTGCCAGCAGCTTAGATTCGGGATCTGGCACAGATACGCAGTATTTT.

J is TRBJ2-3 and V is TRBV19; no reliable D call. V lost 0 bases and J lost 7, with 5 bases in between. Germline loops: CDR1 LNHDA, CDR2 SQIVND (reference sequence). The CDR3 has 12 residues. As DNA, the CDR3 is TGTGCCAGTAGTATAGATCCCTATACGCAGTATTTT. Amino acid sequence: CASSIDPYTQYF.

This chain connects TRBV11-2 to TRBJ2-7, with 8 nucleotides matching TRBD2. V shed 5 bases and J 1 base; nucleotides not matched to a gene: 16. The V gene's germline CDR1 is SGHAT and CDR2 FQNNGV. The CDR3 runs to 18 residues. The CDR3 sequence is CASSQISGRAGGSYEQYF. The CDR3 region has the DNA TGTGCCAGCAGCCAGATCTCCGGGAGGGCCGGGGGTTCCTACGAGCAGTACTTC.

The rearrangement joins TRBV7-8 to TRBJ2-7; TRBD2 matches 9 bases. CDR1 and CDR2 (germline): SGHVS, FQNEAQ. Trimming at V came to 5 bases and at J to 12 bases, leaving 14 bases not matched to a gene. This CDR3 has 14 residues. CDR3 protein: CASSLSIGGRAPYF. CDR3 DNA sequence: TGTGCCAGCAGCCTTTCAATTGGCGGGAGGGCCCCGTACTTC.

This chain joins TRBV30 and TRBJ1-1; unclear D gene. From germline, CDR1 is GTSNPN and CDR2 SVGIG (reference sequence). Trimming cost V 1 base and J 6 bases, with 12 bases left between them. This CDR3 region has 13 residues. The CDR3 DNA follows: TGTGCCTGGAGTGACCTCATAGGAGCTGAAGCTTTCTTT. Its translation: CAWSDLIGAEAFF.

The chain combines TRBV7-2 with TRBJ1-1, with 10 positions matching TRBD1. The germline CDR1 and CDR2 sequences are SGHTA and FQGNSA. This CDR3 region has 16 residues. Unmatched junction bases numbered 8, after V lost 1 base and J lost 6 bases. DNA of the CDR3: TGTGCCAGCAGCTTAGGTCGACAGGGGGCAGGGGCTGAAGCTTTCTTT. It translates to CASSLGRQGAGAEAFF.

The rearrangement links TRBV6-6 to TRBJ2-5; 7 nucleotides match TRBD1. TRBJ2-7 explains the end of the DNA better; the J call may be wrong. Looked up from germline, CDR1 is MNHNY and CDR2 is SVGAGI (reference sequence). There are 14 residues in the CDR3. The CDR3 sequence: CASSYGGQPYEQYF. For the CDR3, the DNA is TGTGCCAGCAGTTACGGGGGACAGCCCTACGAGCAGTACTTC.

The CDR3 region has the DNA TGTGCCAGCAATACCGGGACAGGGAATGGAAACACCATATATTTT. Translation gives CASNTGTGNGNTIYF. The chain combines TRBV2 with TRBJ1-3; 9 nucleotides line up with TRBD1. The CDR3 is 15 residues long. J gave up 3 bases and V 7 bases, and 7 bases lay outside the gene matches. CDR1 SNHLY and CDR2 FYNNEI come from the germline V gene.

CDR3 residues: CASSLDRGGNQPQHF. CDR3 in DNA: TGTGCCAGTAGTCTGGACAGGGGAGGAAATCAGCCCCAGCATTTT. The chain recombines TRBV19 with TRBJ1-5; 9 bases match TRBD1. V lost 5 bases and J lost 4; bases outside the gene matches: 6. CDR3 size: 15 residues. Germline V gene sequence: CDR1 LNHDA, CDR2 SQIVND (reference sequence).

This clone was detected a few times. This chain joins TRBV4-1 and TRBJ2-1; 8 bases are shared with TRBD1. CDR1 and CDR2 (germline): MGHRA, YSYEKL. The CDR3 consists of 13 residues. With 4 bases clipped from V and 6 bases from J, the junction kept 2 bases outside the gene matches. The DNA for the CDR3 is TGCGCCAGCAGCCGGACAGGGATCAATGAGCAGTTCTTC. Protein sequence: CASSRTGINEQFF.

The rearrangement uses TRBV21-1 and TRBJ2-5; the DNA was not compared with TRBD1, the D call given in the table. TRBV21-1 is assigned pseudogene status. The CDR3 length is 16 residues. The CDR3 nucleotides read TGTGCCAGCAGCAAAGCGGACAGTAACAACCAAGAGACCCAGTACTTC. Protein: CASSKADSNNQETQYF.

This clone was observed a handful of times. This chain uses TRBV6-1 with TRBJ2-5, with TRBD2 matching over 7 bases. The CDR3 covers 18 residues. Unmatched junction bases numbered 15, after V lost 0 bases and J lost 5 bases. CDR1 is MNHNS and CDR2 is SASEGT in the germline V gene. The CDR3 reads CASSEALLRERVQETQYF. As DNA, the CDR3 is TGTGCCAGCAGTGAAGCGCTTCTGCGGGAGAGGGTTCAGGAGACCCAGTACTTC.

The V call is TRBV5-1, the J call TRBJ2-7, with unresolved D. The V gene lost 2 bases and the J gene lost 3 bases, with 6 bases spanning the gap. CDR1 SGHRS and CDR2 YFSETQ come from the germline V gene. The CDR3 loop spans 12 amino acids. The CDR3 DNA sequence: TGCGCCAGCAGCTTCCCCGGCTACGAGCAGTACTTC. Its protein is CASSFPGYEQYF.

This clone was counted a few times. The V and J genes are TRBV30 and TRBJ1-1, with D unclear. Germline V gene data show CDR1 as GTSNPN and CDR2 as SVGIG (reference sequence). The CDR3 has 10 amino acids. The V end was cut by 4 bases, the J end by 11 bases, with 11 bases between. DNA for the CDR3: TGTGCCTGGAAAAGGGAGGTTGCTTTCTTT. Translation: CAWKREVAFF.

The chain couples TRBV30 to TRBJ2-3; 8 positions match TRBD1. Per germline, CDR1 GTSNPN and CDR2 SVGIG (reference sequence). J lost 3 bases, V lost 1 base, and 6 bases had no gene match. The CDR3 extends over 15 amino acids. CDR3 DNA sequence: TGTGCCTGGAGTGATGGACAGGGAGAGACAGATACGCAGTATTTT. It specifies CAWSDGQGETDTQYF.

V and J are TRBV6-1 and TRBJ1-2, with D possibly being TRBD1 (6 bases). Per germline, CDR1 MNHNS and CDR2 SASEGT. The V gene lost 4 bases and the J gene lost 4 bases, with 10 bases spanning the gap. The CDR3 spans 13 residues. The CDR3 region has the DNA TGTGCCAGCAGTGTTGGCAGGGGCTATGGCTACACCTTC. It yields the protein CASSVGRGYGYTF.

V gene TRBV5-1 combines with J gene TRBJ2-2; the D is unclear. CDR1 SGHRS and CDR2 YFSETQ come from the germline V gene. The CDR3 runs 15 residues. The ends were cut back, 0 bases at V and 0 bases at J, with 6 bases in the middle. CDR3 loop: CASSLGGSNTGELFF. DNA for the CDR3: TGCGCCAGCAGCTTGGGCGGATCGAACACCGGGGAGCTGTTTTTT.

The V and J genes are TRBV7-9 and TRBJ1-1, with unresolved D. CDR3 length equals 12 residues. Germline V gene data show CDR1 as SEHNR and CDR2 as FQNEAQ (reference sequence). V was trimmed by 3 bases and J by 7 bases, leaving 9 bases between them. CDR3 in amino acids: CASSFDTIEAFF. CDR3 DNA sequence: TGTGCCAGCAGCTTCGACACGATTGAAGCTTTCTTT. Supplemented by reference TRBV7-9 and TRBJ1-1, the full variable domain reads DTGVSQNPRHKITKRGQNVTFRCDPISEHNRLYWYRQTLGQGPEFLTYFQNEAQLEKSRLLSDRFSAERPKGSFSTLEIQRTEQGDSAMYLCASSFDTIEAFFGQGTRLTVV.

The sample holds one count of this clone. The rearrangement uses TRBV5-1 and TRBJ1-4; D gene unclear. Germline V CDR1 and CDR2: SGHRS, YFSETQ. V was shortened by 1 base and J by 7 bases, with 11 bases between the two germline ends. This CDR3 contains 14 residues. The CDR3 region is CASSLSSPGEKLFF. The CDR3 DNA follows: TGCGCCAGCAGCTTGAGTAGTCCGGGTGAAAAACTGTTTTTT.

This clone was counted a few times. The chain links TRBV7-6 to TRBJ2-5; 9 nucleotides agree with TRBD2. The DNA end is a closer match to TRBJ2-7, so the J assignment may be wrong. Germline CDR1 and CDR2: SGHVS and FNYEAQ. The CDR3 runs to 14 residues. CDR3: CASSVIAGDDEQYF. Written as DNA, the CDR3 is TGTGCCAGCAGCGTAATAGCGGGAGACGACGAGCAGTACTTC.

The rearrangement links TRBV30 to TRBJ2-7, with TRBD2 matching over 12 bases. V lost 4 bases, J lost 12 bases, and 4 bases stayed unmatched. This CDR3 spans 11 amino acids. Germline V gene data show CDR1 as GTSNPN and CDR2 as SVGIG (reference sequence). CDR3 sequence: CAWTSGRAMYF. The CDR3 bases are TGTGCCTGGACTAGCGGGAGGGCCATGTACTTC.

The sample holds a few counts of this clone. This chain uses TRBV2 with TRBJ2-5, with a weak D call TRBD1 (5 bases). Germline loops: CDR1 SNHLY, CDR2 FYNNEI. Trimming took 6 bases from V and 1 from J, leaving 12 bases between them. The CDR3 length is 14 residues. This CDR3 reads CASRGLGSQETQYF. The CDR3 bases are TGTGCCAGCAGGGGGCTTGGTAGCCAAGAGACCCAGTACTTC.

The rearrangement links TRBV28 to TRBJ2-7; 7 bases are shared with TRBD1. CDR3 size: 14 residues. V lost 7 bases and J lost 6; bases outside the gene matches: 12. The germline V gene has CDR1 MDHEN and CDR2 SYDVKM. The CDR3 loop reads CASTLRTGISEQYF. CDR3 bases: TGTGCCAGCACCCTCCGGACAGGTATATCCGAGCAGTACTTC.